A selection of T cell receptor beta chains follows, all from one sample in a study of blood T cell repertoires in COVID-19. Produced via immunoSEQ multiplex PCR; TCRdb's table is partial and in-frame only. Of roughly 290,000 clones listed, more than 65% are singletons. The sequenced sample consisted of peripheral blood. Source of these receptors: a person aged 65-85 years with COVID-19, enrolled during active disease. Each CDR3 is given with its conserved first and last residue.

cdr3_length	v_call	j_call	cdr3_aa
19	TRBV6-2/TRBV6-3	TRBJ1-2	CASSYSAVLTGWRNYGYTF
15	TRBV7-9	TRBJ2-1	CASSLRGGIYNEQFF
15	TRBV6-4	TRBJ1-5	CASSDGGRFNQPQHF
13	TRBV14	TRBJ1-6	CASSQSVNSPLHF
16	TRBV18	TRBJ2-5	CASSHRDRGGEETQYF
16	TRBV5-1	TRBJ1-1	CASSLGQGAVETEAFF
11	TRBV23-1	TRBJ1-2	CASSSLFGYTF
17	TRBV5-1	TRBJ2-6	CASSPPRTGSGANVLTF
16	TRBV28	TRBJ1-5	CASSSPNQGWRQPQHF
13	TRBV6-5	TRBJ1-3	CASSYSGTGELYF
14	TRBV2	TRBJ1-1	CASGGGREGTEAFF
12	TRBV6-6	TRBJ2-5	CACGGLSETQYF
12	TRBV30	TRBJ2-7	CAWTSDSYEQYF
14	TRBV28	TRBJ2-7	CASSLTGYAYEQYF
16	TRBV11-2	TRBJ1-4	CASSLQVPATNEKLFF
12	TRBV2	TRBJ2-1	CASIVLPNEQFF
17	TRBV6-2/TRBV6-3	TRBJ2-6	CASSPGQGFSGANVLTF
15	TRBV6-5	TRBJ1-5	CASTPSLAGGQPQHF
15	TRBV7-2	TRBJ2-1	CASSDGSSSYNEQFF
13	TRBV3-1/TRBV3-2	TRBJ2-7	CASRRRGTNEQYF
14	TRBV4-1	TRBJ1-1	CASSLGQSNTEAFF
14	TRBV19	TRBJ1-2	CASSVHQDRGGYTF